Listed here is a single T cell receptor (beta chain). Its matching antigen is unknown. Some clones are missing from TCRdb's copy, which holds only in-frame ones; the method was immunoSEQ multiplex PCR. The data hold 150,000 to 200,000 clones, with 88% observed a single time. The CDR3 extends over 14 amino acids. CDR1 and CDR2 (germline): KGHSH, LQKENI. Trimming shortened V by 1 base and J by 2 bases, and 5 bases separated the two germline ends. This entry belongs to a study of lymphopenia after photon versus proton radiotherapy. Whole-study findings and limits: Only patients who died were analyzed for survival; proton advantage is unproven. Post-nadir diversity loss with photons came from oligoclonal expansion, particularly CD8+ Temra cells. Photon-treated patients lost naive T cells and TCR diversity; proton-treated stayed stable. In patients who died, overall survival fell as post-nadir TCR diversity dropped more.

This material consisted of peripheral blood, taken from a patient treated with photon-based radiotherapy. This receptor was identified in a man over 45 with gastric cancer. This rearrangement joins TRBV18 to TRBJ2-2; D remains unclear. DNA for the CDR3: TGTGCCAGCTCACCACTGGGAAACACCGGGGAGCTGTTTTTT. Amino acid sequence: CASSPLGNTGELFF.